This TCR beta chain was obtained from a study of blood T cell repertoires in COVID-19. Study-level background: Donors in Cohort 3 who had recovered were those with two negative PCRs, healthcare professional clearance, or resolution of their symptoms. Sources were T cells, B-cell-depleted T cells, or PBMCs; the material itself was cDNA or gDNA.

In germline, CDR1 is SGHRS, CDR2 YFSETQ. The ends lost 3 bases at V and 7 bases at J; junction bases unmatched: 4. This CDR3 contains 14 residues. In assigning cohorts, the study relied on participant-reported clinical history. In this sample, this clone turned up once. The sample carries other DNA sequences with the same CDR3. As originally analysed: Estimated nucleated cell counts came from reference gene primer amplification. Some clones are missing from TCRdb's copy, which holds only in-frame ones; the method was immunoSEQ multiplex PCR. That table gives V, J and clone size, and the DNA gave D and trimming. The sample records a few hundred thousand clones, 86% being singletons.

The receptor comes from a woman in her 50s in a cohort exposed to, infected with or recovered from COVID-19 (not recorded which). V gene TRBV5-1 combines with J gene TRBJ1-6; 7 nucleotides align to TRBD1. Sequencing was done on a sample of PBMCs or T cells enriched from blood (not recorded which). The chain's CDR3 is CASSSRQGNSPLHF. The CDR3 DNA follows: TGCGCCAGCAGCTCTCGACAGGGAAATTCACCCCTCCACTTT.